This T cell receptor (beta chain) was sequenced during a study of cytomegalovirus exposure and HLA in healthy donors. The overall study: For the 300 to 450 genotyped donors, more than 80% fell within the Caucasian-associated ancestry cluster. General study results and limits: Another analysis was done later, and it associated over 15,000 TCR beta sequences with HLA alleles at 0.05 false discovery rate. Three chains tied to CMV proved CMV antigen-specific in vitro.

It was with 60 Vbeta and 13 Jbeta primers that the PCR ran. In the authors' methods: Per a later analysis, the number of unique TCR beta chains was about 80 million, of which roughly 10 million were shared. Produced via immunoSEQ multiplex PCR; TCRdb's table is partial and in-frame only. Clone size and the V and J calls come from that table; the DNA yielded D and trimming. The sample comprises approximately 140,000 clones, about 79% of which are singletons, and roughly 3% rests with the top ten. Trimming shortened V by 5 bases and J by 1 base, and 8 bases separated the two germline ends. The CDR3 covers 13 residues. In germline, CDR1 is PRHDT, CDR2 FYEKMQ (reference sequence). On this clone itself: Its matching antigen is unknown.

Sequenced: PBMCs. This sequence originates from a man aged 50-59 years in good health and CMV-seronegative. The chain carries TRBV13 and TRBJ2-5; a possible D gene is TRBD1 (5 bases). CDR3 in DNA: TGTGCCAGCAGCCCCGACAGCCAAGAGACCCAGTACTTC. Its protein product is CASSPDSQETQYF.